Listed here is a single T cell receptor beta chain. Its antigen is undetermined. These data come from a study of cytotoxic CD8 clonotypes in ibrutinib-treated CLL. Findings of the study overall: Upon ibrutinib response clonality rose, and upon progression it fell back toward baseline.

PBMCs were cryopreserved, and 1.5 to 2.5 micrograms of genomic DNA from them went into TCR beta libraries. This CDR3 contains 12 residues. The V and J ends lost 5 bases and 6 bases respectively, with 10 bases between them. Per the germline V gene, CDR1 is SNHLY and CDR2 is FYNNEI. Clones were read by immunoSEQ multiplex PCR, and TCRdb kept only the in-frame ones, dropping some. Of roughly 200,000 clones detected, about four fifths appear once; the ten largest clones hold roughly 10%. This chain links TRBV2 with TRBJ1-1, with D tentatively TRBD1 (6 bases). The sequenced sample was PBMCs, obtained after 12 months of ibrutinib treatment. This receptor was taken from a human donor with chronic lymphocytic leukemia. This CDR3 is CASSIQGSEAFF. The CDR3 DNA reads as TGTGCCAGCAGTATACAGGGATCTGAAGCTTTCTTT.